This T cell receptor beta chain was documented in a study of blood T cells in healthy people across ages. This CDR3 is 13 amino acids long. Deletions cut 4 bases from V and 8 bases from J, with 14 bases between. Looked up from germline, CDR1 is MNHNS and CDR2 is SASEGT. Alongside a J-beta primer mix, a sample-barcoded 5' primer served in a second PCR lasting roughly 7 to 12 cycles. TCRdb redid the calling of the 5' RACE reads with MiXCR, one entry per CDR3 protein. The sample holds about 640,000 distinct CDR3 sequences, approximately 30% seen once. Samples each yielded at least 6 micrograms of total RNA. This clonotype was counted many times.

This chain joins TRBV6-1 and TRBJ1-2; tentatively, D is TRBD1 (6 bases). This TCR derives from a woman older than 75 in good health. Sequencing was performed on blood. CDR3 loop: CASSVGGRRGYTF. CDR3 in DNA: TGTGCCAGCAGTGTAGGGGGACGCCGGGGCTACACCTTC.